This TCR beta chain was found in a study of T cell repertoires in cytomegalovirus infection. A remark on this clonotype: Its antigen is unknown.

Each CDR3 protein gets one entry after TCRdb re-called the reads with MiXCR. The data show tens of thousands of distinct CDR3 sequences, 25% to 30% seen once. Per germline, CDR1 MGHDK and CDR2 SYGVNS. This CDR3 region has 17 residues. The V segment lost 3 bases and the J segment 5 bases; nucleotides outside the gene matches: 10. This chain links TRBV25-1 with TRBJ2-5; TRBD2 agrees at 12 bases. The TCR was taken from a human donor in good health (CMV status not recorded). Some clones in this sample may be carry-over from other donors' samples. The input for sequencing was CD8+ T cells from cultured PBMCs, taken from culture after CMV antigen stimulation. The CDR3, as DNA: TGTGCCAGCAGTGAGGCTAGCGGGGGGGCCGGTATGGAGACCCAGTACTTC. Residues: CASSEASGGAGMETQYF.